The 7 T cell receptor beta chains reported below all come from one sample, sequenced in a study of spatial heterogeneity in lung cancer. TCRdb ran MiXCR on the 5' RACE reads and lists one entry per CDR3 protein. The repertoire holds 18,000 or so distinct CDR3 sequences, around 6.5% seen once, with around 3.8% in the top ten. The time point denotes: sample taken at primary tumor resection. These receptors have no identified antigens. Study outcomes and limitations: For expanded intratumoral alpha and beta TCRs, counts tracked tumor mutation counts.

Material: lung tumor tissue, obtained at surgery. These receptors originate from a female donor with early-stage non-small cell lung cancer.

This clonotype has ten or more counts. This chain links TRBV20-1 with TRBJ2-7, with D tentatively TRBD2 (6 bases). This CDR3 spans 13 amino acids. Looked up from germline, CDR1 is DFQATT and CDR2 is SNEGSKA (reference sequence). V lost 4 bases and J 6 bases, leaving 16 bases between the germline ends. CDR3 DNA sequence: TGCAGTGCTACCCCCGCGACTAGGCGCGAGCAGTACTTC. Translating gives CSATPATRREQYF.

The chain combines TRBV28 with TRBJ2-7; 10 bases agree with TRBD2. The junction had 15 bases not matched to a gene; V was cut back by 6 bases and J by 1 base. CDR1 MDHEN and CDR2 SYDVKM come from the germline V gene. The CDR3 loop spans 18 amino acids. CDR3: CASSSLNFLAGESYEQYF. Written as DNA, the CDR3 is TGTGCCAGCAGCTCCCTTAATTTTCTAGCGGGAGAATCCTACGAGCAGTACTTC.

This clonotype came up many times. The genes are TRBV11-2 and TRBJ1-1; D ambiguous. The germline V gene has CDR1 SGHAT and CDR2 FQNNGV. The CDR3 contains 13 residues. With 6 bases removed from V and 10 bases from J, the gap between germline ends came to 18 bases. Here the CDR3 reads CASSPQSGVGAFF. The CDR3 DNA sequence: TGTGCCAGCAGTCCGCAGTCCGGGGTAGGAGCTTTCTTT.

This rearrangement joins TRBV6-5 to TRBJ1-1, with D tentatively TRBD1 (5 bases). The V gene's germline CDR1 is MNHEY and CDR2 SVGAGI. The CDR3 spans 14 residues. Trimming removed 2 bases at V and 5 bases at J, with 12 bases between. This chain's CDR3 is CASSYRGAGTEAFF. CDR3 nucleotides: TGTGCCAGCAGTTACCGAGGGGCAGGGACTGAAGCTTTCTTT.

This clonotype was seen many times. The rearrangement joins TRBV4-1 to TRBJ1-1; unclear D gene. Deletions cut 4 bases from V and 8 bases from J, with 26 bases between. This CDR3 is built from 17 residues. Germline V gives CDR1 MGHRA, CDR2 YSYEKL. In DNA form, the CDR3 reads TGCGCCAGCAGCCCCCTCTTATCCGGACGGTCCCCTGGGGAAGCTTTCTTT. The encoded protein is CASSPLLSGRSPGEAFF.

At least ten counts were recorded for this clonotype. The chain links TRBV12-3 or TRBV12-4 to TRBJ2-5; 10 nucleotides line up with TRBD2. Unmatched junction bases numbered 3, after V lost 1 base and J lost 4 bases. This CDR3 contains 15 residues. CDR3 sequence (DNA): TGTGCCAGCAGTTTAGAGTCTAGCGGGAGAGAGACCCAGTACTTC. This translates into CASSLESSGRETQYF.

The sample holds many counts of this clonotype. The rearrangement links TRBV29-1 to TRBJ2-1; the D gene is possibly TRBD2 (7 bases). CDR1 is SQVTM and CDR2 is ANQGSEA in the germline V gene. CDR3 size: 12 residues. Trimming took 3 bases from V and 10 from J, leaving 13 bases between them. The CDR3 reads CSVDHTGGEQFF. The CDR3 nucleotides read TGCAGCGTTGATCACACGGGGGGCGAGCAGTTCTTC.